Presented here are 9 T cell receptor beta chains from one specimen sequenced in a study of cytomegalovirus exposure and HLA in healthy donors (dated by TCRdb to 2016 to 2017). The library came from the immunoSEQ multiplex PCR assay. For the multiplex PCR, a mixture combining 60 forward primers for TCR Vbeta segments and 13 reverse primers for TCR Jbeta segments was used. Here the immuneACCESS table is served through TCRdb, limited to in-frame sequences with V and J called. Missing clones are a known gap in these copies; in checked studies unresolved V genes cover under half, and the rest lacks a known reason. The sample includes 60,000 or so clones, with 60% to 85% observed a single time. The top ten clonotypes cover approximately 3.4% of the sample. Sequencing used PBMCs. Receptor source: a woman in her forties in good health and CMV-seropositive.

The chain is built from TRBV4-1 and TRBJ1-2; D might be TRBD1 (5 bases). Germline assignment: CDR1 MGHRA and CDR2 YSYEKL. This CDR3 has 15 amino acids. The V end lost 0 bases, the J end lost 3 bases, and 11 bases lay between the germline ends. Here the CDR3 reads CASSQEVGDYYGYTF. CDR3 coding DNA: TGCGCCAGCAGCCAAGAAGTCGGGGACTACTATGGCTACACCTTC.

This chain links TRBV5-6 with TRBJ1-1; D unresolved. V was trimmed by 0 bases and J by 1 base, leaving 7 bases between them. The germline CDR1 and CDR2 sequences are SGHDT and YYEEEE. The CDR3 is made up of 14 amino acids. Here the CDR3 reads CASSLVQRNTEAFF. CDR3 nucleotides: TGTGCCAGCAGCTTGGTACAGAGGAACACTGAAGCTTTCTTT.

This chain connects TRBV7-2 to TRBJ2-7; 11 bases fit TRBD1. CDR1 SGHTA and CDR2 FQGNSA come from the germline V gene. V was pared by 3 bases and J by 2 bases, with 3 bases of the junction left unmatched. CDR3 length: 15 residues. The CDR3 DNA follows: TGTGCCAGCAGCTTCGGGACAGGGGGAACCTACGAGCAGTACTTC. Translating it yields CASSFGTGGTYEQYF.

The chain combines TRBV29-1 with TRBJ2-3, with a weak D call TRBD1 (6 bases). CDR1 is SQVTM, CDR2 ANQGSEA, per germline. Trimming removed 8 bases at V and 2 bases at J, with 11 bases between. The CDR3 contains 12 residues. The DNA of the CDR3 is TGCAGCTCTGGACAGATCACAGATACGCAGTATTTT. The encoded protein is CSSGQITDTQYF.

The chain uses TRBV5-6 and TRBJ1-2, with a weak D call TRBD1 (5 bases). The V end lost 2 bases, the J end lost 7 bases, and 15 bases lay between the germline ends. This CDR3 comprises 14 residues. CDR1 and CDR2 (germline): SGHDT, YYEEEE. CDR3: CASSFPQEGSGYTF. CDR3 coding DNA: TGTGCCAGCAGCTTCCCACAGGAGGGTAGTGGCTACACCTTC.

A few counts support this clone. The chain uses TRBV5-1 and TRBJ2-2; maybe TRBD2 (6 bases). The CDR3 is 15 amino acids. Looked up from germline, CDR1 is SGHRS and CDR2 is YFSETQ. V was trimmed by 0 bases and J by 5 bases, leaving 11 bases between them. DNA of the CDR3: TGCGCCAGCAGCTTGGGTCCGGGGGATACCGGGGAGCTGTTTTTT. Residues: CASSLGPGDTGELFF. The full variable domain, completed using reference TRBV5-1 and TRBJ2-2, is KAGVTQTPRYLIKTRGQQVTLSCSPISGHRSVSWYQQTPGQGLQFLFEYFSETQRNKGNFPGRFSGRQFSNSRSEMNVSTLELGDSALYLCASSLGPGDTGELFFGEGSRLTVL.

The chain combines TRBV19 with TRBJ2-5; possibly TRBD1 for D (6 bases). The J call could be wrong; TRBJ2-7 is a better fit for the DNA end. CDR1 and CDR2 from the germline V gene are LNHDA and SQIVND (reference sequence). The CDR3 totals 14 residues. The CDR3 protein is CASSILGTSYEQYF. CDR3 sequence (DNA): TGTGCCAGTAGTATCCTGGGGACATCCTACGAGCAGTACTTC.

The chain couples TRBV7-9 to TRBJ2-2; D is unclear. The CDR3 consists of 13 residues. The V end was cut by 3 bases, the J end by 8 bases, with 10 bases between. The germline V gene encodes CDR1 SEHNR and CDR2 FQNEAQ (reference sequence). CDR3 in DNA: TGTGCCAGCAGCTTTTACGGTCCGGGGGAGCTGTTTTTT. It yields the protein CASSFYGPGELFF.

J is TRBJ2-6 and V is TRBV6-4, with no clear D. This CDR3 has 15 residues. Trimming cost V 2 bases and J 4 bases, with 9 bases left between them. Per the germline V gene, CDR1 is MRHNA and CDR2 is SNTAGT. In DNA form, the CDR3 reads TGTGCCAGCAGTGACACCTCGAGGGGGGCCAACGTCCTGACTTTC. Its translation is CASSDTSRGANVLTF.